This is a list of T cell receptor beta chains from one sample in a study of response to subunit inactivated influenza vaccine. From the RT-PCR reads, TCRdb called clonotypes with MiXCR, one entry per CDR3 protein. The table records about 300,000 distinct CDR3 sequences, 20% to 25% of them present only once. This specimen was PBMCs from blood, taken less than 22 months after vaccination. These receptors all stem from a man aged 50 to 69 who received an inactivated influenza vaccine. The CDR3 runs from the conserved cysteine through the conserved F or W. Each record gives: clone size, D gene, V gene, J gene, CDR3 length, CDR3 DNA, CDR3 protein. The D gene is left open where the match is weak. Part of the rows lack a size; the others show once, few, many or a class for expanded clones.

NA	NA	TRBV6-2/TRBV6-3	TRBJ1-2	13	TGTGCCAGCAGTTACGTCCGGGACTTGGGCTACACCTTC	CASSYVRDLGYTF
NA	NA	TRBV13	TRBJ1-6	15	TGTGCCAGCAGCTTCGGCAGCCTAAAGAATTCACCCCTCCACTTT	CASSFGSLKNSPLHF
NA	NA	TRBV10-3	TRBJ2-7	11	TGTGCCATCAGTGAGTCGATTGAGCAGTACTTC	CAISESIEQYF
many	NA	TRBV29-1	TRBJ1-2	14	TGCAGACCTATGAGGGGGGCGCTTGACTATGGCTACACCTTC	CRPMRGALDYGYTF
few	NA	TRBV29-1	TRBJ1-4	12	TGCAGCATCGGCATAAATGGCGAAAAACTGTTTTTT	CSIGINGEKLFF
NA	NA	TRBV9	TRBJ2-3	12	TGTGCCAGCCGTGGGTCGGGAGATACGCAGTATTTT	CASRGSGDTQYF
few	NA	TRBV5-1	TRBJ1-3	14	TGCGCCAGCAGCTTGGAGGTATCTGGAAACACCATATATTTT	CASSLEVSGNTIYF
NA	NA	TRBV3-1	TRBJ1-6	15	TGTGCCAGCAGCCAAGATTCCCGGTTCAATTCACCCCTCCACTTT	CASSQDSRFNSPLHF
NA	TRBD2	TRBV20-1	TRBJ2-7	14	TGCAGTGCTCAAAAAGATAGCGGGAGCGACGAGCAGTACTTC	CSAQKDSGSDEQYF
NA	NA	TRBV28	TRBJ2-7	16	TGTGCCAGCAGGTCCTTCTTGGAGGCGGATTCCTACGAGCAGTACTTC	CASRSFLEADSYEQYF
NA	NA	TRBV28	TRBJ2-7	15	TGTGCCAGCAGACAATCGCAGGGCCTCTCCTACGAGCAGTACTTC	CASRQSQGLSYEQYF
few	NA	TRBV5-1	TRBJ1-2	13	TGCGCCAGCGGGAAGGAAGACCAAGATGGCTACACCTTC	CASGKEDQDGYTF
NA	TRBD1	TRBV7-9	TRBJ2-7	15	TGTGCCAGCAGCCTTACGTACAGGGGAACTTACGAGCAGTACTTC	CASSLTYRGTYEQYF
NA	TRBD1	TRBV12-3/TRBV12-4	TRBJ1-4	15	TGTGCCAGCAGTGCCGGGACAGGGATCGGCGAAAAACTGTTTTTT	CASSAGTGIGEKLFF
NA	NA	TRBV3-1	TRBJ2-7	14	TGTGCCAGCAGCCAATACCCGACAGCCTCCGAGCAGTACTTC	CASSQYPTASEQYF
few	NA	TRBV9	TRBJ1-4	16	TGTGCCAGCAGCGTAGGGTTACAGGCCGAGAATGAAAAACTGTTTTTT	CASSVGLQAENEKLFF
few	TRBD1	TRBV3-1	TRBJ1-2	14	TGTGCCAGCAGCCCTCGGGACAGGTTCTATGGCTACACCTTC	CASSPRDRFYGYTF
NA	NA	TRBV6-5	TRBJ2-2	13	TGTGCCAGCAGTTACTCGCACTCCGGGGAGCTGTTTTTT	CASSYSHSGELFF
NA	NA	TRBV18	TRBJ1-1	13	TGCGCGACGCGAATACAGACGAACACTGAAGCTTTCTTT	CATRIQTNTEAFF
NA	NA	TRBV2	TRBJ2-3	14	TGTGCCAGCAGGGACAGACAGAACACAGATACGCAGTATTTT	CASRDRQNTDTQYF
few	TRBD1	TRBV6-1	TRBJ2-1	15	TGTGCCAGCAAGTCCGGACAGGGGGCTTACAATGAGCAGTTCTTC	CASKSGQGAYNEQFF
few	NA	TRBV7-2	TRBJ1-2	13	TGTGCCAGCAGCTTAATGGGAAGTTTTGGCTACACCTTC	CASSLMGSFGYTF
NA	NA	TRBV29-1	TRBJ2-4	14	TGCAGCGTTGAAGATATGGGGGCCAAAAACATTCAGTACTTC	CSVEDMGAKNIQYF
many	TRBD1	TRBV20-1	TRBJ1-5	15	TGCAGTGCGACCGGGACAGGGGGCTTCAATCAGCCCCAGCATTTT	CSATGTGGFNQPQHF
NA	NA	TRBV29-1	TRBJ2-2	13	TGCAGCGTTGATCTGAAGAACACCGGGGAGCTGTTTTTT	CSVDLKNTGELFF
NA	TRBD1	TRBV18	TRBJ1-2	14	TGTGCCAGCTCACCAGCGGGGACAGATAGTGGCTACACCTTC	CASSPAGTDSGYTF
many	NA	TRBV28	TRBJ2-4	16	TGTGCCAGCAAGGGCCGTCGCCGGATAGCCAAAAACATTCAGTACTTC	CASKGRRRIAKNIQYF
NA	NA	TRBV14	TRBJ1-1	14	TGTGCCAGCAGCCAAGTCCGGGGCGGGGCAGCGGCTTTCTTT	CASSQVRGGAAAFF